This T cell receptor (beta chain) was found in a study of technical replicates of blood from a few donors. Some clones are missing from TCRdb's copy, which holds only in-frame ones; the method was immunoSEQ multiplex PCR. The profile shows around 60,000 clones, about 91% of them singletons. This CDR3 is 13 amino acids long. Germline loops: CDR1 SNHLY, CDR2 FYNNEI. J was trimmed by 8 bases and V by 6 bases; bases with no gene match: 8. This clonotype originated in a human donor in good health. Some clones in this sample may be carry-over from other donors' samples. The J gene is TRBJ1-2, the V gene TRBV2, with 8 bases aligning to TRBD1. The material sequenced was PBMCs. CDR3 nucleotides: TGTGCCAGCAGAGTTACGACAGGGGACGGCTACACCTTC. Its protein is CASRVTTGDGYTF. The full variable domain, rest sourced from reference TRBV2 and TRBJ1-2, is EPEVTQTPSHQVTQMGQEVILRCVPISNHLYFYWYRQILGQKVEFLVSFYNNEISEKSEIFDDQFSVERPDGSNFTLKIRSTKLEDSAMYFCASRVTTGDGYTFGSGTRLTVV.